This T cell receptor (beta chain) was obtained from a study (dated by TCRdb to the mid-2010s). Counted from cysteine to phenylalanine, this CDR3 has 16 amino acids. The CDR3 DNA has 48 bases and is translated from base 1. Per the germline V gene, ENHRY is the CDR1 and SYGVKD is the CDR2. The germline ends are 16 bases apart after V is trimmed by 2 bases and J by 5 bases. Library construction relied on RT-PCR. The sequencing machine was an Illumina MiSeq. TCRdb redid the processing of the public reads, applying fastp at Q25 and MiXCR, and retained in-frame beta chains. Duplicate CDR3 protein sequences are folded into a single record with the most common DNA and genes. The sample includes about 680,000 distinct CDR3 sequences, with 12% to 15% observed a single time. The top ten hold 3.6% of the sample. This clonotype was picked up many times. The target of this receptor is not known. Per-base quality was not reported, and no clone a single base away is much larger than it.

The clonotype comes from a female donor in good health, serving as a healthy control. The sequence joins TRBV10-3 to TRBJ2-1; the best D guess is TRBD1, with 7 bases matching. The sample consisted of memory CD4+ T cells from blood. The DNA sequence is as follows: TGTGCCATCAGTGAGGTGGGGGCAGGGGGGCACAATGAGCAGTTCTTC. Its protein is CAISEVGAGGHNEQFF.